These 25 T cell receptor beta chains came from one sample sequenced in a study of CD8 T cells in Susac syndrome. The authors reverse transcribed roughly 0.5 to 1 ug RNA with random hexamers. TCRdb recomputed calls from the immunoSEQ multiplex PCR reads with MiXCR, one row per CDR3 protein. The sample carries some 120,000 distinct CDR3 sequences, 80% to 95% recorded once. The sequencing input was CD8+ T cells from PBMCs. These receptors all come from a human donor with multiple sclerosis.

This chain uses TRBV5-4 with TRBJ1-1; maybe TRBD1 (5 bases). The germline CDR1 and CDR2 sequences are SGHNT and YYREEE (reference sequence). Trimming removed 4 bases from V and 7 bases from J, with 17 bases in between. The CDR3 contains 14 residues. The CDR3 protein is CASSGPRGRDEAFF. In DNA form, the CDR3 reads TGTGCCAGCAGCGGGCCTAGGGGTCGAGATGAAGCTTTCTTT.

The rearrangement uses TRBV3-1 and TRBJ2-1, with no clear D. The V end lost 2 bases, the J end lost 8 bases, and 7 bases lay between the germline ends. CDR1 LGHDT and CDR2 YNNKEL come from the germline V gene (reference sequence). The CDR3 runs to 12 residues. CDR3 amino acids: CASSQQFHEQFF. For the CDR3, the DNA is TGTGCCAGCAGCCAACAGTTCCATGAGCAGTTCTTC.

The chain combines TRBV7-8 with TRBJ2-7, with D maybe TRBD1 (6 bases). Germline assignment: CDR1 SGHVS and CDR2 FQNEAQ. The CDR3 contains 16 residues. V was cut by 5 bases and J by 1 base, with 18 bases left in between. In nucleotides, the CDR3 is TGTGCCAGCAGCCCAGCCGTGGACAGAGATTCCTACGAGCAGTACTTC. This codes for CASSPAVDRDSYEQYF.

This rearrangement joins TRBV7-6 to TRBJ2-6, with D possibly TRBD1 on 6 matching bases. Germline V gives CDR1 SGHVS, CDR2 FNYEAQ. Trimming left V 6 bases short and J 0 bases short, with 21 bases between. The CDR3 has 19 amino acids. CDR3 in amino acids: CASRSSRGQRNSGANVLTF. CDR3 DNA: TGTGCCAGCAGGTCGAGTCGAGGACAGAGAAACTCTGGGGCCAACGTCCTGACTTTC.

The chain links TRBV7-9 to TRBJ2-2; TRBD2 is a possible D gene (5 bases). CDR3 length: 15 amino acids. The germline V gene has CDR1 SEHNR and CDR2 FQNEAQ (reference sequence). V dropped 4 bases and J dropped 8 bases, with 17 bases sitting between them. CDR3 loop: CASSSPPRGWGELFF. CDR3 in DNA: TGTGCCAGCAGCTCCCCGCCGCGAGGGTGGGGGGAGCTGTTTTTT.

The table lists this clonotype with a count of one. The chain is built from TRBV11-3 and TRBJ2-2, with 9 bases lining up with TRBD1. V trimming: 5 bases; J trimming: 7 bases; junction bases outside the gene matches: 23. The CDR3 sequence is 20 residues long. Germline CDR1 reads SGHNT; CDR2 reads YENEEA. CDR3 amino acids: CASSLHPVTALGQGVGELFF. Written as DNA, the CDR3 is TGTGCCAGCAGCCTACACCCAGTTACGGCGTTGGGACAGGGTGTCGGGGAGCTGTTTTTT.

The rearrangement uses TRBV2 and TRBJ2-4; D not certain. Germline V gene data show CDR1 as SNHLY and CDR2 as FYNNEI. The CDR3 runs to 11 residues. The V end lost 6 bases, the J end lost 11 bases, and 11 bases lay between the germline ends. The CDR3 coding sequence is TGTGCCAGCAGGGAGTCGGATCTTCAGTACTTC. Encoded protein: CASRESDLQYF. Full variable domain (outside the CDR3, taken from reference TRBV2 and TRBJ2-4): EPEVTQTPSHQVTQMGQEVILRCVPISNHLYFYWYRQILGQKVEFLVSFYNNEISEKSEIFDDQFSVERPDGSNFTLKIRSTKLEDSAMYFCASRESDLQYFGAGTRLSVL.

The V call is TRBV19, the J call TRBJ2-2; 7 positions match TRBD1. CDR3 length: 12 residues. Germline V lookup: CDR1 LNHDA, CDR2 SQIVND (reference sequence). V gave up 9 bases and J gave up 6 bases; unmatched junction bases: 4. The CDR3 DNA follows: TGTGCCAGCTCGGGGACAGCCGGGGAGCTGTTTTTT. Translating gives CASSGTAGELFF. Variable domain in full (rest from reference TRBV19 and TRBJ2-2): DGGITQSPKYLFRKEGQNVTLSCEQNLNHDAMYWYRQDPGQGLRLIYYSQIVNDFQKGDIAEGYSVSREKKESFPLTVTSAQKNPTAFYLCASSGTAGELFFGEGSRLTVL.

The V call is TRBV27, the J call TRBJ1-2, with D maybe TRBD1 (6 bases). V lost 5 bases and J lost 4, with 17 bases in between. This CDR3 has 15 residues. The germline V gene encodes CDR1 MNHEY and CDR2 SMNVEV (reference sequence). The CDR3 nucleotides are TGTGCCAGCAGTGAAGCAGGGGAGACGGCCTATGGCTACACCTTC. Its translation: CASSEAGETAYGYTF.

This chain links TRBV7-9 with TRBJ2-7; 9 bases fit TRBD2. The junction had 6 bases not matched to a gene; V was cut back by 3 bases and J by 6 bases. CDR1 is SEHNR, CDR2 FQNEAQ, per germline (reference sequence). This CDR3 has 14 amino acids. The CDR3 region is CASSFAGGPSEQYV. DNA of the CDR3: TGTGCCAGCAGCTTTGCGGGAGGGCCTTCCGAGCAGTACGTC.

The genes are TRBV3-1 and TRBJ2-1; 8 nucleotides line up with TRBD1. The CDR3 is 13 residues long. J was trimmed by 9 bases and V by 2 bases; bases with no gene match: 3. Germline-derived CDR1 and CDR2 are LGHDT and YNNKEL (reference sequence). The CDR3 here is CASSQPRGPEQFF. The CDR3 DNA follows: TGTGCCAGCAGCCAACCCAGGGGGCCTGAGCAGTTCTTC.

V usage is TRBV11-2 and J usage is TRBJ2-3, with 9 bases identical to TRBD1. The ends lost 5 bases at V and 4 bases at J; junction bases unmatched: 4. Germline loops: CDR1 SGHAT, CDR2 FQNNGV. CDR3 length: 14 residues. The CDR3 bases are TGTGCCAGCAGCAATGGACAGGGGCCAGATACGCAGTATTTT. Protein product: CASSNGQGPDTQYF.

This rearrangement joins TRBV4-1 to TRBJ1-2; TRBD1 might be the D (6 bases). Trimming took 0 bases from V and 2 from J, leaving 13 bases between them. The germline V gene encodes CDR1 MGHRA and CDR2 YSYEKL. The CDR3 loop spans 16 amino acids. CDR3 in amino acids: CASSQDRPGANYGYTF. The DNA for the CDR3 is TGCGCCAGCAGCCAAGATCGGCCGGGGGCGAACTATGGCTACACCTTC.

The chain combines TRBV25-1 with TRBJ2-7, with 11 bases identical to TRBD2. The CDR3 consists of 15 residues. Germline V gene lookup returns CDR1 MGHDK and CDR2 SYGVNS. V dropped 3 bases and J dropped 2; count of bases not matched to a gene: 3. CDR3 coding DNA: TGTGCCAGCAGTGACGGGACTAGCGGAACCTACGAGCAGTACTTC. Its protein is CASSDGTSGTYEQYF.

This sequence joins TRBV9 and TRBJ2-2, with TRBD2 matching 10 bases. The CDR3 is made up of 15 amino acids. Germline-derived CDR1 and CDR2 are SGDLS and YYNGEE. V lost 5 bases, J lost 7 bases, and 8 bases stayed unmatched. For the CDR3, the DNA is TGTGCCAGCAGAAAGCGGGAGGGCCGGGACGGGGAGCTGTTTTTT. This sequence encodes CASRKREGRDGELFF.

The chain is built from TRBV12-3 or TRBV12-4 and TRBJ2-7; the match to TRBD1 covers 8 bases. The CDR3 contains 16 residues. Germline trimming cut 5 bases from V and 1 base from J; bases unmatched to any gene: 10. Here the CDR3 DNA reads TGTGCCAGCAGTCCTCCTCCGGGACAGGAGTCCTACGAGCAGTACGTC. As protein: CASSPPPGQESYEQYV.

This chain joins TRBV4-1 and TRBJ2-7; TRBD2 might be the D (6 bases). The germline V gene encodes CDR1 MGHRA and CDR2 YSYEKL. Trimming removed 0 bases at V and 7 bases at J, with 16 bases between. This CDR3 contains 15 residues. In nucleotides, the CDR3 is TGCGCCAGCAGCCAAGAAGGAGGGATCCTGGTTGAGCAGTACTTC. Translating it yields CASSQEGGILVEQYF.

The V gene is TRBV6-6, the J gene TRBJ2-7; D is unresolved. Trimming shortened V by 3 bases and J by 0 bases, and 9 bases separated the two germline ends. Germline-derived CDR1 and CDR2 are MNHNY and SVGAGI (reference sequence). The CDR3 length is 14 residues. The CDR3 sequence: CASSYTDSSYEQYV. The CDR3 DNA reads as TGTGCCAGCAGTTATACGGATTCCTCCTACGAGCAGTACGTC.

The chain uses TRBV2 and TRBJ2-7; no definite D call. Trimming removed 0 bases at V and 3 bases at J, with 9 bases between. Germline assignment: CDR1 SNHLY and CDR2 FYNNEI. This CDR3 is built from 14 residues. The chain's CDR3 is CASSEARTHYEQYV. CDR3 nucleotide sequence: TGTGCCAGCAGTGAAGCGCGGACCCACTACGAGCAGTACGTC.

This chain uses TRBV5-1 with TRBJ2-3, with a tentative D call TRBD2 (7 bases). This CDR3 has 16 amino acids. V lost 4 bases, J lost 2 bases, and 17 bases lay in between. Germline V gene sequence: CDR1 SGHRS, CDR2 YFSETQ. The CDR3 protein is CASSPRRGGPTDTQYF. The CDR3 DNA reads as TGCGCCAGCAGCCCCCGTAGGGGGGGCCCCACAGATACGCAGTATTTT.

The chain combines TRBV5-1 with TRBJ1-1, with unresolved D. Germline V gene lookup returns CDR1 SGHRS and CDR2 YFSETQ. The CDR3 spans 16 residues. V was pared by 0 bases and J by 0 bases, with 12 bases between. This chain's CDR3 is CASSLGPADMNTEAFF. CDR3 coding DNA: TGCGCCAGCAGCTTGGGGCCAGCAGACATGAACACTGAAGCTTTCTTT.

The V call is TRBV12-3 or TRBV12-4, the J call TRBJ1-2, with 7 positions matching TRBD1. The CDR3 covers 13 residues. The V segment lost 6 bases and the J segment 2 bases; nucleotides outside the gene matches: 3. The CDR3 coding sequence is TGTGCCAGCAGAAAGGACAGGAACTATGGCTACACCTTC. It is translated as CASRKDRNYGYTF.

The chain combines TRBV19 with TRBJ2-7, with D tentatively TRBD2 (5 bases). The CDR3 extends over 15 amino acids. The germline V gene has CDR1 LNHDA and CDR2 SQIVND (reference sequence). Trimming took off 3 bases at V and 5 bases at J, with 17 bases between the two ends. The CDR3 reads CASSIQRTGSHEQYF. The CDR3 nucleotides read TGTGCCAGTAGTATCCAAAGGACGGGGAGCCACGAGCAGTACTTC.

J is TRBJ2-2 and V is TRBV19, with D unclear. The length of the CDR3 is 11 residues. The germline V gene encodes CDR1 LNHDA and CDR2 SQIVND (reference sequence). The V end was cut by 9 bases, the J end by 8 bases, with 10 bases between. As DNA, the CDR3 is TGTGCCAGCCACCTAGGTGGGGAGCTGTTTTTT. The encoded protein is CASHLGGELFF.

This clonotype was observed a single time. The rearrangement joins TRBV19 to TRBJ2-7; D is possibly TRBD1 (5 bases). CDR1 and CDR2 (germline): LNHDA, SQIVND (reference sequence). This CDR3 is built from 12 residues. The germline V and J ends were trimmed by 5 bases and 5 bases, with 10 bases remaining between them. The CDR3 DNA reads TGTGCCAGTAGTCTCGGACATGACGAGCAGTACTTC. Encoded protein: CASSLGHDEQYF.